This T cell receptor beta chain was sequenced during a study of blood T cell repertoires in COVID-19. Germline loops: CDR1 SGDLS, CDR2 YYNGEE. This CDR3 spans 16 amino acids. The V segment lost 0 bases and the J segment 2 bases; nucleotides outside the gene matches: 4. As processed by the authors: Amplification with reference gene primers provided the estimates of nucleated cell counts. Here immunoSEQ multiplex PCR was the method, and the copy in TCRdb shows in-frame clones only, minus some. V, J and clone size are those of that table, while D and trimming were read from the DNA. In the table there are 430,000 or so clones, more than 75% of which are singletons. Ages ranged from roughly 18 to 100 years, with residence in more than 20 US areas. Categorization into cohorts depended on clinical history that participants reported. Donors of Cohort 3 who recovered were those that had two negative PCRs, clearance, or symptom resolution.

Sample: PBMCs or T cells enriched from blood (not recorded which). The sequence came from a woman aged 40-49 years who had recovered from COVID-19. This rearrangement joins TRBV9 to TRBJ1-2; TRBD1 matches 10 bases. The CDR3 bases are TGTGCCAGCAGCGTAGGCGGGACAGGGGACAACTATGGCTACACCTTC. This sequence encodes CASSVGGTGDNYGYTF.